The T cell receptor (beta chain) described here comes from a study of blood T cells in healthy people across ages. Together with a sample-barcoded 5' primer, a J-beta primer mix was included in a second PCR lasting roughly 6 to 12 cycles. Using its own MiXCR run on the 5' RACE reads, TCRdb lists one record per CDR3 protein. The sample carries more than 900,000 distinct CDR3 sequences, just under 30% recorded once. In its sample, this clonotype was seen a few times. These records were also assigned to another study, of T cells of mothers and their children. That report notes: No persistent microchimeric T cell clones were detected.

The receptor was derived from a woman aged 40-49 years in good health. Sequencing was performed on blood.

The CDR3, as DNA: TGTGCCAGCCTTAGGGGAACTGAAGCTTTCTTT. Translation: CASLRGTEAFF. The V and J genes are TRBV6-6 and TRBJ1-1, with a possible D match to TRBD1 (5 bases). The germline gives CDR1 MNHNY, CDR2 SVGAGI (reference sequence). The CDR3 has 11 amino acids. The V and J ends lost 8 bases and 5 bases respectively, with 9 bases between them.